These 16 T cell receptor beta chains were all obtained from the same sample, sequenced in a study of blood T cells in healthy people across ages. For the second PCR, which ran for 7 to 11 cycles, a sample-barcoded 5' primer and a J-beta primer mix were used. TCRdb re-derived calls from the 5' RACE reads in MiXCR, one entry per CDR3 protein. The data contain about 1.7 million distinct CDR3 sequences, roughly 28% of them singletons. The sample consisted of blood. The receptor source for this set is a woman younger than 45 in good health.

This clonotype has a handful of counts. Since a much larger clone is just one base distant, this may be a read error. The V gene is TRBV12-3 or TRBV12-4, the J gene TRBJ2-7; D gene unclear. CDR3 length: 12 residues. V lost 5 bases to trimming and J lost 9 bases, with 14 bases between them. The CDR3 is CASSPDPSGQYF. CDR3 coding DNA: TGTGCCAGCAGTCCGGACCCCTCCGGGCAGTACTTC.

The table lists this clonotype with many counts. The rearrangement joins TRBV12-3 or TRBV12-4 to TRBJ2-3, with 11 bases fitting TRBD2. The ends lost 5 bases at V and 2 bases at J; junction bases unmatched: 3. CDR3 length: 15 residues. The CDR3 region has the DNA TGTGCCAGCAGTAGACTAGCGGGGTCCACAGATACGCAGTATTTT. This translates into CASSRLAGSTDTQYF.

The rearrangement uses TRBV20-1 and TRBJ2-5, with TRBD2 matching 8 bases. Unmatched junction bases numbered 11, after V lost 0 bases and J lost 5 bases. The CDR3 spans 16 residues. Per the germline V gene, CDR1 is DFQATT and CDR2 is SNEGSKA (reference sequence). For the CDR3, the DNA is TGCAGTGCTAGAGATGAACCAGCGGGGGTGGCTGAGACCCAGTACTTC. This sequence encodes CSARDEPAGVAETQYF.

This CDR3 reads CASSQVTSGSSYEQYF. The CDR3 nucleotides read TGTGCCAGCAGCCAAGTGACTAGCGGAAGCTCCTACGAGCAGTACTTC. The gene calls are TRBV3-1 and TRBJ2-7; 9 positions match TRBD2. Germline V gene sequence: CDR1 LGHDT, CDR2 YNNKEL (reference sequence). There are 16 residues in the CDR3. V dropped 1 base and J dropped 0; count of bases not matched to a gene: 4.

The chain has TRBV4-1 and TRBJ2-4; weak D call: TRBD1 (6 bases). Trimming took 0 bases from V and 6 from J, leaving 21 bases between them. CDR1 and CDR2 from the germline V gene are MGHRA and YSYEKL. This CDR3 has 18 amino acids. The CDR3 is CASSQEAARGRVGNIQYF. CDR3 DNA sequence: TGCGCCAGCAGCCAAGAAGCGGCCAGGGGAAGGGTCGGAAACATTCAGTACTTC.

The chain links TRBV20-1 to TRBJ2-3; D possibly corresponds to TRBD2 (5 bases). From germline, CDR1 is DFQATT and CDR2 SNEGSKA (reference sequence). Between the trimmed V and J ends, which lost 5 bases and 8 bases, there was a span of 17 bases. The CDR3 has 13 residues. As DNA, the CDR3 is TGCAGTGCTGTGACGGGGTCTCCCGGTACGCAGTATTTT. It specifies CSAVTGSPGTQYF.

V gene TRBV5-5 combines with J gene TRBJ2-2, with D unresolved. The germline V and J ends were trimmed by 0 bases and 7 bases, with 7 bases remaining between them. The CDR3 totals 13 residues. In germline, CDR1 is SGHKS, CDR2 YYEKEE (reference sequence). This chain's CDR3 is CASSLGDIGELFF. The CDR3 nucleotides read TGTGCCAGCAGCTTGGGTGACATCGGGGAGCTGTTTTTT.

Concerning this clonotype: This may be a read error, as it is one base from a much larger clone. This chain connects TRBV19 to TRBJ2-4; tentatively, D is TRBD2 (6 bases). The better agreement between TRBJ2-5 and the DNA end casts doubt on the J call. This CDR3 spans 13 amino acids. Looked up from germline, CDR1 is LNHDA and CDR2 is SQIVND (reference sequence). The CDR3 loop is CARRGLQAETQYF. In DNA, the CDR3 is TGTGCCAGGAGGGGACTTCAGGCAGAGACCCAGTACTTC.

The chain recombines TRBV24-1 with TRBJ2-2; 11 bases line up with TRBD1. With V trimmed by 5 bases and J by 6 bases, 7 bases remained unmatched. CDR1 is KGHDR and CDR2 is SFDVKD in the germline V gene. This CDR3 is 16 amino acids long. DNA for the CDR3: TGTGCCACCAGTGGTTCAGGACAGGGGGCAGCCGGGGAGCTGTTTTTT. Its protein is CATSGSGQGAAGELFF.

This clonotype was seen only a few times. This sequence joins TRBV4-2 and TRBJ2-5, with D tentatively TRBD2 (5 bases). The end of the DNA is better explained by TRBJ2-7, so the J call may be wrong. The CDR3 loop spans 16 amino acids. Germline loops: CDR1 LGHNA, CDR2 YNFKEQ. The CDR3 nucleotides are TGTGCCAGCAGCCAAGCTACTATCGGGGAGAGAGACGAGCAGTACTTC. Residues: CASSQATIGERDEQYF.

The sample holds many counts of this clonotype. The V gene is TRBV12-3 or TRBV12-4, the J gene TRBJ2-5; 12 bases fit TRBD2. The CDR3 runs to 16 residues. With 5 bases clipped from V and 2 bases from J, the junction kept 6 bases outside the gene matches. The CDR3 region is CASSEILAGGQETQYF. The CDR3 nucleotides read TGTGCCAGCAGTGAGATACTAGCGGGGGGACAAGAGACCCAGTACTTC.

This clonotype was counted between two and nine times. The CDR3 sequence: CASSLELGRYEQYF. CDR3 nucleotide sequence: TGTGCCAGCAGCTTAGAACTGGGGAGGTACGAGCAGTACTTC. The gene calls are TRBV7-9 and TRBJ2-7; D might be TRBD2 (6 bases). V shed 1 base and J shed 4 bases, with 11 bases lying between them. Germline values: CDR1 SEHNR, CDR2 FQNEAQ (reference sequence). The CDR3 is 14 amino acids.

This clonotype was detected ten times or more. In DNA form, the CDR3 reads TGTGCCAGCAGTCGGACTAGCGGGGGGCAATACGAGCAGTACTTC. This sequence encodes CASSRTSGGQYEQYF. This chain joins TRBV12-3 or TRBV12-4 and TRBJ2-7; 14 positions agree with TRBD2. The J segment lost 4 bases and the V segment lost 5 bases, leaving 4 bases of the junction unmatched. The CDR3 extends over 15 amino acids.

In DNA, the CDR3 is TGTGCCAGCATGAGACTAGCGGGAGGTGGGAGCTCCTACAATGAGCAGTTCTTC. This translates into CASMRLAGGGSSYNEQFF. The genes are TRBV27 and TRBJ2-1; TRBD2 agrees at 13 bases. The CDR3 is 18 residues long. Germline-derived CDR1 and CDR2 are MNHEY and SMNVEV (reference sequence). Trimming cost V 7 bases and J 0 bases; bases outside gene matches: 9.

Many counts were recorded for this clonotype. V and J are TRBV4-1 and TRBJ2-7; 9 bases agree with TRBD1. The germline CDR1 and CDR2 sequences are MGHRA and YSYEKL. Trimming removed 1 base from V and 7 bases from J; junction bases left unmatched: 5. There are 14 residues in the CDR3. Here the CDR3 reads CASSQVGTGKEQYF. The DNA of the CDR3 is TGCGCCAGCAGCCAAGTCGGGACAGGGAAGGAGCAGTACTTC.

This clonotype was detected once. V and J are TRBV7-9 and TRBJ2-7; D gene ambiguous. CDR1 SEHNR and CDR2 FQNEAQ come from the germline V gene (reference sequence). This CDR3 has 13 amino acids. V lost 4 bases to trimming and J lost 4 bases, with 11 bases between them. CDR3 loop: CASSSSSWYEQYF. CDR3 nucleotide sequence: TGTGCCAGCAGCTCCAGTAGTTGGTACGAGCAGTACTTC. Variable domain in full (rest from reference TRBV7-9 and TRBJ2-7): DTGVSQNPRHKITKRGQNVTFRCDPISEHNRLYWYRQTLGQGPEFLTYFQNEAQLEKSRLLSDRFSAERPKGSFSTLEIQRTEQGDSAMYLCASSSSSWYEQYFGPGTRLTVT.